The source of this T cell receptor (beta chain) is a study of blood T cells in healthy people across ages. Study in general: The capture of about one barcoded beta molecule per two T cells was achieved by template switching.

Study-wide results and limits: Aged donors had fewer naive CD4+ cells and lower diversity than long-lived donors. Per million T cells, TCR beta diversity dropped roughly linearly as age increased.

This clonotype was seen only a few times. Its specificity is not known. It was with a sample-barcoded 5' primer and a J-beta primer mix that a second PCR of about 6 to 12 cycles was run. Each cDNA was tagged by a template-switch adaptor containing 12 random nucleotides. TCRdb redid the calling of the 5' RACE reads with MiXCR, one entry per CDR3 protein. The sample has about 1,500,000 distinct CDR3 sequences; roughly 30% are singletons. V shed 0 bases, J shed 5 bases, and the junction held 4 bases outside the gene matches. Germline lookup yields CDR1 SGDLS and CDR2 YYNGEE. CDR3 length: 16 amino acids. The receptor was derived from a woman under 40 in good health. The source material was blood. The genes are TRBV9 and TRBJ1-4; 10 nucleotides line up with TRBD1. The CDR3 loop is CASSVGGQGQNEKLFF. CDR3 nucleotide sequence: TGTGCCAGCAGCGTAGGGGGACAGGGGCAAAATGAAAAACTGTTTTTT. Based on the CDR3 plus reference TRBV9 and TRBJ1-4, the full variable domain is DSGVTQTPKHLITATGQRVTLRCSPRSGDLSVYWYQQSLDQGLQFLIQYYNGEERAKGNILERFSAQQFPDLHSELNLSSLELGDSALYFCASSVGGQGQNEKLFFGSGTQLSVL.